The table lists the clone carrying this T cell receptor (beta chain) with many counts. Its cognate antigen is unknown. These data originate in a study of T-cell reconstitution after alpha-beta-depleted transplantation in children. Study-wide findings and caveats: Most T-cell counts and diversity one year after the transplant came from T cells that were newly produced. Where some patients showed high TCRbeta diversity at day 60, it came from recipient T cells and thymic progenitors that had survived.

Preparation of the TCRbeta library was carried out with unique molecular identifiers. Each CDR3 protein is one row after TCRdb ran MiXCR on the PCR reads. The repertoire holds around 580,000 distinct CDR3 sequences, with more than 20% as singletons. The TCR comes from a boy under three years old who had a stem cell transplant for acute myeloid leukemia, so the T cells may come from the graft donor. The sequencing used PBMCs, mostly from graft donor cells, collected 360 days after TCRalphabeta/CD19-depleted stem cell transplant.

The CDR3, as DNA: TGTGCCAGCCTCCGGCTAGCGGGGGGGCAAGAGACCCAGTACTTC. Residues: CASLRLAGGQETQYF. The rearrangement uses TRBV6-1 and TRBJ2-5; 12 nucleotides match TRBD2. Germline CDR1 and CDR2: MNHNS and SASEGT. With 8 bases clipped from V and 2 bases from J, the junction kept 6 bases outside the gene matches. The CDR3 consists of 15 residues.